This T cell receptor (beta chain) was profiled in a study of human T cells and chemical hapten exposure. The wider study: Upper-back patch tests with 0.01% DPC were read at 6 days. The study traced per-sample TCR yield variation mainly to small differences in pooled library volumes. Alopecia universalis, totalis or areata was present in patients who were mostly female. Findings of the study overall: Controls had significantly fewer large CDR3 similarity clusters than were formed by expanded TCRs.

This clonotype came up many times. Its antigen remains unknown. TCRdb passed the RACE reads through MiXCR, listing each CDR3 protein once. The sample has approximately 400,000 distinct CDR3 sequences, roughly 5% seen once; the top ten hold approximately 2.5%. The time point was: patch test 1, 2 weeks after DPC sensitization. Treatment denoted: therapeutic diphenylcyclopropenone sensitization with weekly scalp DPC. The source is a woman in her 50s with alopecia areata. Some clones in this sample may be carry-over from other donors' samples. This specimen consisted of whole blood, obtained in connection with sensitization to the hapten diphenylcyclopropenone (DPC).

This CDR3 is CASNRLGGADEQYF. The CDR3 DNA sequence: TGTGCCAGCAACCGCTTAGGGGGGGCCGACGAGCAGTACTTC. V and J are TRBV12-3 or TRBV12-4 and TRBJ2-7; TRBD2 is a possible D gene (7 bases). CDR3 length: 14 amino acids. Trimming cost V 7 bases and J 5 bases, with 18 bases left between them.